The next 20 T cell receptor beta chains were all read from a single sample in a study of blood T cell repertoires in COVID-19 (dated by TCRdb to 2019 to 2021). The library came from the immunoSEQ multiplex PCR assay. TCRdb limited this immuneACCESS table to in-frame rearrangements with V and J called. A share of clones is missing; checked studies link under half to unresolved V genes, and the rest is unexplained. This sample comprises about 51,000 clones, 85% to 95% of them detected only once. 2.5% to 3.5% of the sample lies in the top ten. The sequenced sample consisted of peripheral blood. The receptor set was obtained from a man between 50 and 59 years old with acute or convalescent COVID-19.

This chain connects TRBV2 to TRBJ2-2; 9 bases are shared with TRBD1. Germline CDR1 is SNHLY and CDR2 is FYNNEI. Germline trimming cut 6 bases from V and 3 bases from J; bases unmatched to any gene: 5. This CDR3 spans 15 amino acids. Here the CDR3 DNA reads TGTGCCAGCAGATTACAGGGGGCGGACACCGGGGAGCTGTTTTTT. This gives the protein CASRLQGADTGELFF.

V gene TRBV25-1 combines with J gene TRBJ2-2; 9 bases align to TRBD1. The CDR3 covers 16 residues. The junction had 2 bases not matched to a gene; V was cut back by 1 base and J by 2 bases. Germline loops: CDR1 MGHDK, CDR2 SYGVNS. CDR3 sequence (DNA): TGTGCCAGCAGTGAATCGGGACAGGGAAACACCGGGGAGCTGTTTTTT. Translated: CASSESGQGNTGELFF.

There are a few counts of this clone. The chain employs TRBV28 and TRBJ1-5; D may be TRBD1 (6 bases). V was cut by 3 bases and J by 7 bases, with 16 bases left in between. Germline V gene lookup returns CDR1 MDHEN and CDR2 SYDVKM. This CDR3 comprises 15 residues. CDR3 sequence reads: CASSLGAAWEQPQHF. The CDR3 DNA reads TGTGCCAGCAGTTTGGGGGCGGCTTGGGAACAGCCCCAGCATTTT.

The rearrangement uses TRBV9 and TRBJ1-1; tentatively, D is TRBD1 (5 bases). There are 15 residues in the CDR3. Germline-derived CDR1 and CDR2 are SGDLS and YYNGEE. The V gene lost 0 bases and the J gene lost 1 base, with 10 bases spanning the gap. This CDR3 is CASSVGGTPNTEAFF. CDR3 in DNA: TGTGCCAGCAGCGTAGGCGGGACCCCGAACACTGAAGCTTTCTTT.

The J gene is TRBJ2-7, the V gene TRBV10-1; D not certain. This CDR3 contains 15 residues. CDR1 is WNHNN and CDR2 is SYGVQD in the germline V gene (reference sequence). Between the trimmed V and J ends, which lost 3 bases and 5 bases, there was a span of 17 bases. As DNA, the CDR3 is TGCGCCAGCAGTGATCACGGTACTTCGCAGGACGAGCAGTACTTC. Protein sequence: CASSDHGTSQDEQYF.

The V and J genes are TRBV10-2 and TRBJ2-7; tentatively, D is TRBD2 (5 bases). Trimming removed 0 bases at V and 4 bases at J, with 19 bases between. The germline gives CDR1 WSHSY, CDR2 SAAADI. The CDR3 spans 17 residues. CDR3 sequence: CASSESRRELGIYEQYF. The CDR3 nucleotides read TGCGCCAGCAGTGAGTCGCGCAGAGAGCTCGGGATATACGAGCAGTACTTC.

This chain links TRBV11-3 with TRBJ1-1; weak D call: TRBD1 (6 bases). This CDR3 has 13 amino acids. Germline V gene sequence: CDR1 SGHNT, CDR2 YENEEA. Trimming pared 5 bases from V and 6 bases from J, leaving 13 bases between. The CDR3 is CASSLRRGSEAFF. The CDR3 region has the DNA TGTGCCAGCAGCCTTCGCAGGGGCTCTGAAGCTTTCTTT.

The chain couples TRBV5-4 to TRBJ2-1; maybe TRBD1 (6 bases). CDR3 length: 16 residues. Germline values: CDR1 SGHNT, CDR2 YYREEE (reference sequence). Trimming removed 3 bases from V and 5 bases from J, with 18 bases in between. This CDR3 is CASSSTGGGWDNEQFF. CDR3 coding DNA: TGTGCCAGCAGCTCGACAGGAGGAGGATGGGACAATGAGCAGTTCTTC.

This sequence joins TRBV5-1 and TRBJ1-1; TRBD1 is a possible D gene (6 bases). V was cut by 0 bases and J by 6 bases, with 12 bases left in between. CDR3 length: 14 amino acids. The germline V gene encodes CDR1 SGHRS and CDR2 YFSETQ. CDR3 in DNA: TGCGCCAGCAGCTTGGACAGGGATGATGCTGAAGCTTTCTTT. The encoded protein is CASSLDRDDAEAFF.

The V gene is TRBV5-6, the J gene TRBJ1-1, with a possible D match to TRBD1 (5 bases). V shed 0 bases and J shed 6 bases, with 18 bases lying between them. The germline CDR1 and CDR2 sequences are SGHDT and YYEEEE. This CDR3 comprises 16 residues. The CDR3 spells CASSLGLGADVPEAFF. DNA of the CDR3: TGTGCCAGCAGCTTGGGGTTAGGGGCTGATGTGCCTGAAGCTTTCTTT.

The rearrangement joins TRBV28 to TRBJ2-3, with 13 positions matching TRBD2. The CDR3 contains 20 residues. V lost 6 bases and J lost 2; bases outside the gene matches: 17. Germline V CDR1 and CDR2: MDHEN, SYDVKM. CDR3 sequence reads: CASRTSRDRTSGGLTDTQYF. CDR3 nucleotide sequence: TGTGCCAGCAGAACCTCTCGGGATCGGACTAGCGGGGGACTCACAGATACGCAGTATTTT.

This sequence joins TRBV5-1 and TRBJ2-1; 7 positions agree with TRBD1. Germline-derived CDR1 and CDR2 are SGHRS and YFSETQ. J was trimmed by 4 bases and V by 0 bases; bases with no gene match: 4. The CDR3 totals 15 residues. This chain's CDR3 is CASSLGGQLYNEQFF. CDR3 in DNA: TGCGCCAGCAGCTTGGGGGGACAGCTATACAATGAGCAGTTCTTC.

V gene TRBV27 combines with J gene TRBJ1-6; D call uncertain. Germline assignment: CDR1 MNHEY and CDR2 SMNVEV (reference sequence). Trimming removed 9 bases at V and 6 bases at J, with 18 bases between. The CDR3 contains 15 residues. This CDR3 reads CASSLSRSGNSPLHF. The CDR3 DNA reads TGTGCCAGTTCTCTATCACGCTCGGGTAATTCACCCCTCCACTTT.

The chain links TRBV5-4 to TRBJ2-3; 10 positions match TRBD2. Germline lookup yields CDR1 SGHNT and CDR2 YYREEE (reference sequence). V was pared by 1 base and J by 0 bases, with 8 bases of the junction left unmatched. The CDR3 is 18 amino acids. Here the CDR3 reads CASSLLLTSGQSTDTQYF. As DNA, the CDR3 is TGTGCCAGCAGCTTGCTTTTGACTAGCGGGCAGAGCACAGATACGCAGTATTTT. Using reference TRBV5-4 and TRBJ2-3 for the parts outside the CDR3, the full variable domain is ETGVTQSPTHLIKTRGQQVTLRCSSQSGHNTVSWYQQALGQGPQFIFQYYREEENGRGNFPPRFSGLQFPNYSSELNVNALELDDSALYLCASSLLLTSGQSTDTQYFGPGTRLTVL.

This chain connects TRBV18 to TRBJ1-1, with TRBD1 matching over 7 bases. Germline CDR1 is KGHSH and CDR2 is LQKENI. After removal of 3 bases from V and 4 bases from J, the junction contained 8 bases not matched to a gene. This CDR3 is 15 amino acids long. The CDR3 DNA follows: TGTGCCAGCTCACCTAGACAGGGTGAGAGCACTGAAGCTTTCTTT. Translation gives CASSPRQGESTEAFF.

The chain is built from TRBV3-1 (or the pseudogene TRBV3-2) and TRBJ2-7; tentatively, D is TRBD2 (6 bases). Between the trimmed V and J ends, which lost 0 bases and 3 bases, there was a span of 9 bases. Germline CDR1 LGHDT, CDR2 YNNKEL (reference sequence). The CDR3 consists of 14 residues. The CDR3 reads CASSQDWGVYEQYF. The CDR3 DNA follows: TGTGCCAGCAGCCAAGATTGGGGGGTCTACGAGCAGTACTTC.

The chain has TRBV5-1 and TRBJ1-2; D unresolved. The V end lost 4 bases, the J end lost 9 bases, and 13 bases lay between the germline ends. The CDR3 extends over 12 amino acids. Germline V lookup: CDR1 SGHRS, CDR2 YFSETQ. The CDR3 DNA follows: TGCGCCAGCAGCGACAACCGGAATAGCTACACCTTC. This encodes CASSDNRNSYTF.

As concerns this clone: This sample also contains other DNA sequences that code for the same CDR3. This chain connects TRBV30 to TRBJ2-7, with unresolved D. The CDR3 covers 12 residues. V was trimmed by 0 bases and J by 3 bases, leaving 6 bases between them. Germline V gene data show CDR1 as GTSNPN and CDR2 as SVGIG (reference sequence). CDR3 DNA sequence: TGTGCCTGGAGTGTAAGCGACTACGAGCAGTACTTC. It codes for CAWSVSDYEQYF.

The genes are TRBV12-3 or TRBV12-4 and TRBJ2-7, with D possibly being TRBD1 (6 bases). The CDR3 runs 13 residues. V dropped 6 bases and J dropped 6 bases, with 15 bases sitting between them. This CDR3 is CASRYRDNSEQYF. Written as DNA, the CDR3 is TGTGCCAGCAGGTACCGGGACAATAGCGAGCAGTACTTC.

This chain connects TRBV18 to TRBJ1-4; 11 bases map to TRBD1. Trimming at V came to 0 bases and at J to 7 bases, leaving 4 bases not matched to a gene. The CDR3 loop spans 16 amino acids. Germline V gene lookup returns CDR1 KGHSH and CDR2 LQKENI. The CDR3 loop is CASSPPRTGGVEKLFF. The CDR3 region has the DNA TGTGCCAGCTCACCACCACGGACAGGGGGCGTTGAAAAACTGTTTTTT.